The 23 T cell receptor beta chains presented below share a single source sample, sequenced in a study of T cell clonality in common variable immunodeficiency. Sequenced by immunoSEQ multiplex PCR; TCRdb stores in-frame clones only, minus some. The sample holds about 60,000 clones, and no clone turns up only once. Sequencing was done on a sample of peripheral blood mononuclear cells. The receptors originated from a person aged 18 to 70 in good health.

This clone came up many times. From the germline J gene comes the end of the CDR3, since the read stops 3 residues before it. The chain carries TRBV20-1 and TRBJ2-7; 12 positions match TRBD2. The CDR3 spans 17 residues. J lost 0 bases, V lost 3 bases, and 9 bases had no gene match. Germline lookup yields CDR1 DFQATT and CDR2 SNEGSKA (reference sequence). CDR3 sequence: CSASRDGGLAGSYEQYF. CDR3 bases read: TGCAGTGCTAGTAGGGATGGGGGACTAGCGGGCTCCTACGAG.

This clone was detected ten times or more. The read halts 3 residues ahead of the CDR3 end, with the missing end drawn from the germline J gene. The chain has TRBV14 and TRBJ2-5, with TRBD2 matching 7 bases. Trimming took 2 bases from V and 4 from J; bases not matched to a gene: 1. CDR1 SGHDN and CDR2 FVKESK come from the germline V gene. This CDR3 has 13 residues. CDR3 in amino acids: CASSQSGGETQYF. The CDR3 DNA, read in part, is TGTGCCAGCAGCCAATCGGGGGGAGAGACC.

This clone was recorded at least ten times. From the germline J gene comes the end of the CDR3, since the read stops 3 residues before it. The chain uses TRBV18 and TRBJ1-2; the match to TRBD1 covers 8 bases. The CDR3 is 16 amino acids. Germline CDR1 reads KGHSH; CDR2 reads LQKENI. The V and J ends lost 2 bases and 2 bases, in that order; junction bases with no gene match: 7. The sequenced part of the CDR3 DNA is TGTGCCAGCTCACCAGGACAGGGACCCGAGAACTATGGC. Amino acid sequence: CASSPGQGPENYG. The whole CDR3 sequence is CASSPGQGPENYGYTF.

There are many counts of this clone. The read stops 3 residues short of the end of the CDR3; the missing end is completed from the germline J gene. This sequence joins TRBV11-3 and TRBJ2-6, with D hard to call. The germline V gene has CDR1 SGHNT and CDR2 YENEEA. The CDR3 length is 15 residues. This CDR3 reads CASRLFSGGANVLTF. The sequenced CDR3 bases are TGTGCAAGTCGCTTATTCAGTGGTGGGGCCAACGTC.

This clone was counted many times. The CDR3 end is not reached by the read, which stops 3 residues before it; the germline J gene fills it in. The rearrangement joins TRBV5-4 to TRBJ2-7, with 7 bases fitting TRBD1. From germline, CDR1 is SGHNT and CDR2 YYREEE (reference sequence). V gave up 0 bases and J gave up 0 bases; unmatched junction bases: 3. CDR3 length: 15 residues. CDR3: CASSLVGQSSYEQYF. The sequenced CDR3 bases are TGTGCCAGCAGCTTGGTGGGACAGAGCTCCTACGAG. The full variable domain, completed using reference TRBV5-4 and TRBJ2-7, is ETGVTQSPTHLIKTRGQQVTLRCSSQSGHNTVSWYQQALGQGPQFIFQYYREEENGRGNFPPRFSGLQFPNYSSELNVNALELDDSALYLCASSLVGQSSYEQYFGPGTRLTVT.

This clone was detected ten times or more. The read ends 3 residues before the CDR3 terminus; that terminus is restored from the germline J gene. The chain carries TRBV19 and TRBJ1-2; unclear D gene. The CDR3 length is 14 residues. The ends were cut back, 4 bases at V and 5 bases at J, with 14 bases in the middle. Germline-derived CDR1 and CDR2 are LNHDA and SQIVND (reference sequence). The CDR3 sequence: CASSKGVGAYGYTF. The DNA read from the CDR3 is TGTGCCAGTAGTAAAGGCGTCGGAGCGTATGGC.

This clone was recorded at least ten times. The CDR3 end lies 3 residues beyond the end of the read and is filled in from the germline J gene. The chain has TRBV12-5 and TRBJ1-1; D gene unclear. The germline V gene has CDR1 LGHNT and CDR2 FRNRAP. With 7 bases removed from V and 2 bases from J, the gap between germline ends came to 11 bases. The CDR3 contains 13 residues. CDR3 sequence reads: CASVPDSNTEAFF. The part of the CDR3 DNA that was read is TGTGCTAGTGTTCCAGACTCTAACACTGAA. Complete variable domain (other parts from reference TRBV12-5 and TRBJ1-1): DARVTQTPRHKVTEMGQEVTMRCQPILGHNTVFWYRQTMMQGLELLAYFRNRAPLDDSGMPKDRFSAEMPDATLATLKIQPSEPRDSAVYFCASVPDSNTEAFFGQGTRLTVV.

This clone was counted many times. The read terminates 3 residues ahead of where the CDR3 ends, so the germline J gene completes it. The chain joins TRBV28 to TRBJ2-1; 9 bases map to TRBD1. CDR1 is MDHEN, CDR2 SYDVKM, per germline. Losses at the gene ends were 5 bases for V and 9 bases for J; bases not matched to a gene: 8. This CDR3 is 14 amino acids long. The CDR3 sequence: CASSQTGGSREQFF. Partial CDR3 DNA: TGTGCCAGCAGTCAGACAGGGGGTTCGCGTGAG.

Notes on this clone: The CDR3 extends 3 residues past the end of the read, so its final part is completed from the germline J gene. The chain recombines TRBV19 with TRBJ2-2, with D possibly TRBD2 on 6 matching bases. Trimming shortened V by 8 bases and J by 6 bases, and 19 bases separated the two germline ends. CDR3 length: 15 residues. Germline V gene data show CDR1 as LNHDA and CDR2 as SQIVND (reference sequence). The CDR3 bases that were read are TGTGCCAGTCAACGAACCAGCGGCGGGGCCGGGGAG. Translated: CASQRTSGGAGE. The full CDR3 protein is CASQRTSGGAGELFF.

At least ten counts were recorded for this clone. The sequenced fragment ends 3 residues before the CDR3 boundary, so the rest is inferred from the germline J gene. The chain recombines TRBV5-1 with TRBJ1-5; the D is unclear. Germline-derived CDR1 and CDR2 are SGHRS and YFSETQ. CDR3 length equals 14 residues. Trimming took off 0 bases at V and 2 bases at J, with 6 bases between the two ends. The sequenced CDR3 bases are TGCGCCAGCAGCTTGGAGGCAGGCAATCAGCCC. It encodes CASSLEAGNQP. The whole CDR3 region reads CASSLEAGNQPQHF.

In this sample, this clone turned up many times. Read data end 3 residues before the CDR3 end; the end is taken from the germline J gene. This chain joins TRBV5-1 and TRBJ2-5; no clear D gene. Germline V lookup: CDR1 SGHRS, CDR2 YFSETQ. The CDR3 is 12 residues long. Trimming left V 0 bases short and J 2 bases short, with 2 bases between. The CDR3: CASSLAQETQYF. The sequenced CDR3 bases are TGCGCCAGCAGCTTGGCGCAAGAGACC.

This clone came up a few times. Given a far larger clone just one base away, this is likely a sequencing read error. Coverage ceases 3 residues before the CDR3 finishes, and the germline J gene fills in the end. The same CDR3 also results from other DNA sequences found in this sample. The chain joins TRBV19 to TRBJ2-7, with 7 bases matching TRBD2. The V segment lost 9 bases and the J segment 4 bases; nucleotides outside the gene matches: 9. The CDR3 runs to 13 residues. Looked up from germline, CDR1 is LNHDA and CDR2 is SQIVND (reference sequence). Partial CDR3 DNA: TGTGCCAGCAGTCCCCAGCGGGGTTACGAG. Residues: CASSPQRGYE. In full, the CDR3 is CASSPQRGYEQYF.

The table lists this clone with many counts. From the germline J gene comes the end of the CDR3, since the read stops 3 residues before it. The chain employs TRBV19 and TRBJ2-2; TRBD1 might be the D (6 bases). The CDR3 spans 16 residues. Trimming removed 4 bases from V and 0 bases from J, with 12 bases in between. Looked up from germline, CDR1 is LNHDA and CDR2 is SQIVND (reference sequence). The CDR3 sequence: CASSNPGHTNTGELFF. The sequenced part of the CDR3 DNA is TGTGCCAGTAGTAACCCGGGACATACGAACACCGGGGAG. Complete variable domain (other parts from reference TRBV19 and TRBJ2-2): DGGITQSPKYLFRKEGQNVTLSCEQNLNHDAMYWYRQDPGQGLRLIYYSQIVNDFQKGDIAEGYSVSREKKESFPLTVTSAQKNPTAFYLCASSNPGHTNTGELFFGEGSRLTVL.

Ten or more counts support this clone. The read finishes 3 residues shy of the CDR3 end, and the germline J gene is used to complete it. J is TRBJ2-7 and V is TRBV27, with 12 bases lining up with TRBD2. With V trimmed by 3 bases and J by 3 bases, 3 bases remained unmatched. The CDR3 covers 15 residues. Looked up from germline, CDR1 is MNHEY and CDR2 is SMNVEV (reference sequence). This CDR3 is CASSLGLAGLYEQYF. CDR3 bases read: TGTGCCAGCAGTTTGGGACTAGCGGGCCTCTACGAG.

In its sample, this clone was seen many times. The CDR3 extends 3 residues past the end of the read, so its final part is completed from the germline J gene. The chain combines TRBV2 with TRBJ2-1; D perhaps matches TRBD1 (5 bases). The CDR3 consists of 13 residues. Trimming cost V 6 bases and J 5 bases, with 11 bases left between them. Germline CDR1 SNHLY, CDR2 FYNNEI. The covered CDR3 bases are TGTGCCAGCAGAACGGACAAGAACAATGAG. It translates to CASRTDKNNE. The CDR3 in its entirety is CASRTDKNNEQFF.

The sample holds a few counts of this clone. Read coverage stops 3 residues before the CDR3 terminus; the germline J gene supplies the remainder. J is TRBJ2-7 and V is TRBV11-2; no definite D call. The CDR3 totals 13 residues. Germline CDR1 is SGHAT and CDR2 is FQNNGV. V was pared by 1 base and J by 3 bases, with 7 bases between. The DNA read from the CDR3 is TGTGCCAGCAGCTTAGGGTTCGGCTACGAG. This translates into CASSLGFGYE. The entire CDR3 protein reads CASSLGFGYEQYF.

The sample holds many counts of this clone. The missing CDR3 end, 3 residues past where the read stops, is filled in from the germline J gene. The rearrangement links TRBV20-1 to TRBJ2-3; 7 bases align to TRBD1. Per germline, CDR1 DFQATT and CDR2 SNEGSKA (reference sequence). This CDR3 spans 16 amino acids. J lost 5 bases, V lost 2 bases, and 13 bases had no gene match. Here the CDR3 reads CSARPERGLNLDTQYF. The sequenced part of the CDR3 DNA is TGCAGTGCTAGACCGGAAAGGGGGCTCAATTTAGATACG.

This clone was observed many times. From the germline J gene comes the end of the CDR3, since the read stops 3 residues before it. V gene TRBV30 combines with J gene TRBJ1-1; D is undetermined. The CDR3 contains 12 residues. CDR1 and CDR2 (germline): GTSNPN, SVGIG (reference sequence). The covered CDR3 bases are TGTGCCTGGAGTTCCGCGGCTAACTGG. This sequence encodes CAWSSAANW. The CDR3, in full, reads CAWSSAANWAFF. Full variable domain (remainder filled in from reference TRBV30 and TRBJ1-1): SQTIHQWPATLVQPVGSPLSLECTVEGTSNPNLYWYRQAAGRGLQLLFYSVGIGQISSEVPQNLSASRPQDRQFILSSKKLLLSDSGFYLCAWSSAANWAFFGQGTRLTVV.

This clone was observed at least ten times. The CDR3 is cut off 3 residues early in the read; its end comes from the germline J gene. The V call is TRBV2, the J call TRBJ2-7, with unresolved D. The CDR3 covers 14 residues. Trimming shortened V by 3 bases and J by 0 bases, and 9 bases separated the two germline ends. Germline V gene data show CDR1 as SNHLY and CDR2 as FYNNEI. The CDR3 here is CASSDGLSSYEQYF. The DNA read from the CDR3 is TGTGCCAGCAGTGATGGGCTATCCTCCTACGAG.

This clone was found many times. CDR3 DNA, as far as it was read: TGTGCCAGCAGCTTATCGGTAGACACTGAA. Residues: CASSLSVDTE. The full-length CDR3 reads as CASSLSVDTEAFF. The chain employs TRBV7-9 and TRBJ1-1; D remains ambiguous. The CDR3 is cut off 3 residues early in the read; its end comes from the germline J gene. CDR3 size: 13 residues. Per the germline V gene, CDR1 is SEHNR and CDR2 is FQNEAQ (reference sequence). V was trimmed by 2 bases and J by 3 bases, leaving 7 bases between them.

This clone has ten or more counts. The read ends 3 residues shy of where the CDR3 ends; the end is completed using the germline J gene. The V and J genes are TRBV6-2 or TRBV6-3 and TRBJ1-4; tentatively, D is TRBD1 (6 bases). The germline CDR1 and CDR2 sequences are MNHEY and SVGEGT. Trimming removed 2 bases from V and 8 bases from J, with 9 bases in between. CDR3 length: 13 amino acids. Incomplete CDR3 DNA: TGTGCCAGCAGTTACGGCGGGGGCGAAAAA. Protein: CASSYGGGEK. The entire CDR3 is CASSYGGGEKLFF.

This clone occurred many times. From the germline J gene comes the end of the CDR3, since the read stops 3 residues before it. The chain uses TRBV29-1 and TRBJ1-2; tentatively, D is TRBD1 (5 bases). This CDR3 region has 12 residues. The germline gives CDR1 SQVTM, CDR2 ANQGSEA. CDR3 loop: CSVEDRVGGYTF. The CDR3 DNA, read in part, is TGCAGCGTTGAAGACAGGGTGGGAGGC.

This clone was recorded many times. The read halts 3 residues ahead of the CDR3 end, with the missing end drawn from the germline J gene. V gene TRBV6-1 combines with J gene TRBJ2-5; D ambiguous. Trimming took off 1 base at V and 1 base at J, with 10 bases between the two ends. CDR3 size: 15 residues. The germline V gene has CDR1 MNHNS and CDR2 SASEGT. CDR3 DNA, as far as it was read: TGTGCCAGCAGTGAAGTAAGGTCTTTCCAAGAGACC. This gives the protein CASSEVRSFQET. In full, the CDR3 is CASSEVRSFQETQYF.